The present TCR beta chain was sequenced within a study of cytomegalovirus exposure and HLA in healthy donors. Study-level background: Across some 400 genotyped donors, roughly 85% landed in the Caucasian-associated ancestry cluster. Whole-study results and caveats: A later analysis, which compared TCR beta chains of equal frequency, found the HLA-associated ones more clonally expanded.

Details on this clone: What it binds is unknown.

It was with 60 Vbeta and 13 Jbeta primers that the PCR ran. The data were produced by immunoSEQ multiplex PCR, yet TCRdb's version contains in-frame clones alone and is incomplete. This repertoire shows approximately 150,000 clones, roughly four fifths found once; its top ten account for roughly 3.2%. Sequencing was done on a sample of PBMCs. This clonotype was obtained from a man younger than 30 in good health and CMV-seropositive.

The DNA for the CDR3 is TGCGCCAGCAGCCAAGAAGTAATCCTTTCGGGCACTGAAGCTTTCTTT. This encodes CASSQEVILSGTEAFF. The chain joins TRBV4-1 to TRBJ1-1; unclear D gene. V was cut by 0 bases and J by 4 bases, with 15 bases left in between. CDR3 length equals 16 residues. The germline V gene encodes CDR1 MGHRA and CDR2 YSYEKL.